This is a list of T cell receptor beta chains from one sample in a study of blood T cell repertoires in COVID-19. Produced via immunoSEQ multiplex PCR; TCRdb's table is partial and in-frame only. This table has 200,000 or so clones, 75% to 85% appearing once. Sequenced input: peripheral blood. The source of these receptors is a middle-aged man who had recovered from COVID-19. Each CDR3 is given with its conserved first and last residue. D genes are given only for firm matches. The size field is filled for only some rows; it gives once, few, many or a size class.

CDR3aa: CASSLGQRPRTGELFF
CDR3nt: TGTGCCAGCTCACTAGGACAGCGACCAAGGACCGGGGAGCTGTTTTTT
j_gene: TRBJ2-2
v_gene: TRBV18
abundance: NA
d_gene: NA

CDR3aa: CASSIDLRRPKDF
CDR3nt: TGTGCCAGTAGTATAGATCTTCGCAGGCCAAAGGACTTC
j_gene: TRBJ2-7
v_gene: TRBV19
abundance: NA
d_gene: NA

CDR3aa: CATRGQSTSYNEQFF
CDR3nt: TGTGCCACCCGAGGACAGTCTACTTCCTACAATGAGCAGTTCTTC
j_gene: TRBJ2-1
v_gene: TRBV6-5
abundance: few
d_gene: NA

CDR3aa: CAISEVAGLTGELFF
CDR3nt: TGTGCCATCAGTGAGGTAGCGGGCCTCACCGGGGAGCTGTTTTTT
j_gene: TRBJ2-2
v_gene: TRBV10-3
abundance: NA
d_gene: TRBD2

CDR3aa: CASNSGGTYEQYF
CDR3nt: TGTGCCAGTAACTCAGGGGGTACCTACGAGCAGTACTTC
j_gene: TRBJ2-7
v_gene: TRBV19
abundance: NA
d_gene: TRBD1

CDR3aa: CASSPGTFTYEQYF
CDR3nt: TGTGCCAGCAGCCCCGGGACTTTTACCTACGAGCAGTACTTC
j_gene: TRBJ2-7
v_gene: TRBV27
abundance: NA
d_gene: NA

CDR3aa: CASSVEQASNSPLHF
CDR3nt: TGTGCCAGCAGCGTCGAGCAGGCGAGTAATTCACCCCTCCACTTT
j_gene: TRBJ1-6
v_gene: TRBV7-2
abundance: NA
d_gene: NA

CDR3aa: CASSLVHYEQYF
CDR3nt: TGTGCCAGCAGCTTAGTTCACTACGAGCAGTACTTC
j_gene: TRBJ2-7
v_gene: TRBV13
abundance: NA
d_gene: NA

CDR3aa: CASSALGGEKLFF
CDR3nt: TGCGCCAGCAGCGCCCTCGGGGGGGAAAAACTGTTTTTT
j_gene: TRBJ1-4
v_gene: TRBV4-1
abundance: NA
d_gene: NA

CDR3aa: CASSLELQAGGSNNEQFF
CDR3nt: TGTGCCAGCAGCTTAGAACTCCAAGCGGGGGGCTCCAACAATGAGCAGTTCTTC
j_gene: TRBJ2-1
v_gene: TRBV7-9
abundance: few
d_gene: TRBD2

CDR3aa: CASSQLLAGSGELFF
CDR3nt: TGTGCCAGCAGCCAATTACTAGCGGGGTCCGGGGAGCTGTTTTTT
j_gene: TRBJ2-2
v_gene: TRBV14
abundance: NA
d_gene: TRBD2

CDR3aa: CASSLDDPVNRYNEQFF
CDR3nt: TGTGCCAGCAGCTTAGATGACCCCGTTAACAGGTACAATGAGCAGTTCTTC
j_gene: TRBJ2-1
v_gene: TRBV11-2
abundance: NA
d_gene: NA

CDR3aa: CASSDGTSRTDTQYF
CDR3nt: TGCGCCAGCAGTGACGGGACTTCTCGCACAGATACGCAGTATTTT
j_gene: TRBJ2-3
v_gene: TRBV10-1
abundance: once
d_gene: NA

CDR3aa: CASRPGTGLEDEQFF
CDR3nt: TGTGCCAGCAGGCCAGGGACAGGTTTAGAGGATGAGCAGTTCTTC
j_gene: TRBJ2-1
v_gene: TRBV7-2
abundance: NA
d_gene: TRBD1

CDR3aa: CASSLSLRYTDTQYF
CDR3nt: TGTGCCAGCAGCTTAAGCCTACGCTACACAGATACGCAGTATTTT
j_gene: TRBJ2-3
v_gene: TRBV7-8
abundance: NA
d_gene: NA

CDR3aa: CASSYVAGDEQFF
CDR3nt: TGTGCCAGCAGCTACGTAGCGGGCGATGAGCAGTTCTTC
j_gene: TRBJ2-1
v_gene: TRBV7-9
abundance: NA
d_gene: TRBD2

CDR3aa: CAWSGTLETQYF
CDR3nt: TGTGCCTGGTCCGGGACATTAGAGACCCAGTACTTC
j_gene: TRBJ2-5
v_gene: TRBV30
abundance: NA
d_gene: NA

CDR3aa: CAIRPGQGDTDTQYF
CDR3nt: TGTGCCATCAGGCCGGGACAGGGGGACACAGATACGCAGTATTTT
j_gene: TRBJ2-3
v_gene: TRBV10-3
abundance: NA
d_gene: TRBD1

CDR3aa: CASTLGVGTGELFF
CDR3nt: TGTGCCAGCACCCTCGGAGTGGGCACCGGGGAGCTGTTTTTT
j_gene: TRBJ2-2
v_gene: TRBV28
abundance: NA
d_gene: NA

CDR3aa: CSARDNYEQYF
CDR3nt: TGCAGTGCTAGAGATAATTACGAGCAGTACTTC
j_gene: TRBJ2-7
v_gene: TRBV20-1
abundance: NA
d_gene: NA

CDR3aa: CASSLDGLYGYTF
CDR3nt: TGCGCCAGCAGCTTGGACGGTCTCTATGGCTACACCTTC
j_gene: TRBJ1-2
v_gene: TRBV5-1
abundance: NA
d_gene: NA

CDR3aa: CASSPYGRGSGNTIYF
CDR3nt: TGTGCCAGCTCACCATACGGCAGGGGATCTGGAAACACCATATATTTT
j_gene: TRBJ1-3
v_gene: TRBV18
abundance: NA
d_gene: NA

CDR3aa: CASSLSGSYNEQFF
CDR3nt: TGCGCCAGCAGCTTGAGCGGATCCTACAATGAGCAGTTCTTC
j_gene: TRBJ2-1
v_gene: TRBV5-1
abundance: NA
d_gene: NA

CDR3aa: CASSPGSSYNSPLHF
CDR3nt: TGTGCCAGCTCACCTGGGAGCTCCTATAATTCACCCCTCCACTTT
j_gene: TRBJ1-6
v_gene: TRBV18
abundance: few
d_gene: NA

CDR3aa: CASSSATNEKLFF
CDR3nt: TGTGCCAGCAGCTCTGCAACTAATGAAAAACTGTTTTTT
j_gene: TRBJ1-4
v_gene: TRBV13
abundance: NA
d_gene: NA

CDR3aa: CSASGELAGTGELFF
CDR3nt: TGCAGTGCTAGTGGTGAGCTAGCGGGCACCGGGGAGCTGTTTTTT
j_gene: TRBJ2-2
v_gene: TRBV20-1
abundance: NA
d_gene: TRBD2

CDR3aa: CASSLGPGYEQYF
CDR3nt: TGTGCCAGCAGCCTCGGACCGGGGTACGAGCAGTACTTC
j_gene: TRBJ2-7
v_gene: TRBV5-6
abundance: NA
d_gene: NA

CDR3aa: CASSPTGGGTTDTQYF
CDR3nt: TGCGCCAGCAGCCCGACGGGGGGTGGGACCACAGATACGCAGTATTTT
j_gene: TRBJ2-3
v_gene: TRBV5-1
abundance: NA
d_gene: TRBD2

CDR3aa: CASSHSGDTGELFF
CDR3nt: TGCGCCAGCAGCCATTCGGGTGACACCGGGGAGCTGTTTTTT
j_gene: TRBJ2-2
v_gene: TRBV4-3
abundance: NA
d_gene: NA

CDR3aa: CASTRGDGSTDTQYF
CDR3nt: TGTGCCAGCACCAGAGGTGACGGGAGCACAGATACGCAGTATTTT
j_gene: TRBJ2-3
v_gene: TRBV7-9
abundance: NA
d_gene: NA

CDR3aa: CASSQASRVIFRNEQFF
CDR3nt: TGTGCCAGCAGCCAAGCCAGCAGGGTCATCTTTCGCAATGAGCAGTTCTTC
j_gene: TRBJ2-1
v_gene: TRBV14
abundance: NA
d_gene: NA

CDR3aa: CASSYSSGLDGYTF
CDR3nt: TGTGCCAGCAGTTACTCGTCAGGTCTGGATGGCTACACCTTC
j_gene: TRBJ1-2
v_gene: TRBV6-6
abundance: once
d_gene: NA

CDR3aa: CATSDQGKTDTQYF
CDR3nt: TGTGCCACCAGTGATCAGGGGAAAACAGATACGCAGTATTTT
j_gene: TRBJ2-3
v_gene: TRBV24-1
abundance: NA
d_gene: NA

CDR3aa: CASSGQVKEQYF
CDR3nt: TGTGCCAGCAGTGGACAGGTTAAGGAGCAGTACTTC
j_gene: TRBJ2-7
v_gene: TRBV11-2
abundance: once
d_gene: TRBD1

CDR3aa: CASSNNGDSNQPQHF
CDR3nt: TGTGCCAGTAGTAATAATGGAGATAGCAATCAGCCCCAGCATTTT
j_gene: TRBJ1-5
v_gene: TRBV19
abundance: NA
d_gene: NA

CDR3aa: CASSPTSSSYNEQFF
CDR3nt: TGTGCCAGCAGCCCTACTAGTTCGAGTTACAATGAGCAGTTCTTC
j_gene: TRBJ2-1
v_gene: TRBV7-2
abundance: NA
d_gene: NA

CDR3aa: CAISESRVDTQYF
CDR3nt: TGTGCCATCAGTGAGTCTCGGGTAGATACGCAGTATTTT
j_gene: TRBJ2-3
v_gene: TRBV10-3
abundance: NA
d_gene: NA

CDR3aa: CASSQETSGGEGSPLHF
CDR3nt: TGCGCCAGCAGCCAAGAAACTTCGGGGGGCGAGGGTTCACCCCTCCACTTT
j_gene: TRBJ1-6
v_gene: TRBV4-1
abundance: NA
d_gene: NA

CDR3aa: CASSLDRATYEQYF
CDR3nt: TGTGCCAGCAGCCTGGACAGGGCAACCTACGAGCAGTACTTC
j_gene: TRBJ2-7
v_gene: TRBV11-2
abundance: NA
d_gene: TRBD1

CDR3aa: CASSFPSISGSGANVLTF
CDR3nt: TGCGCCAGCAGCTTCCCCTCGATATCGGGATCCGGGGCCAACGTCCTGACTTTC
j_gene: TRBJ2-6
v_gene: TRBV5-1
abundance: NA
d_gene: NA

CDR3aa: CASSIRQTNTGELFF
CDR3nt: TGTGCCAGTAGTATCCGACAGACGAACACCGGGGAGCTGTTTTTT
j_gene: TRBJ2-2
v_gene: TRBV19
abundance: NA
d_gene: NA

CDR3aa: CASSRTSGGPPYF
CDR3nt: TGTGCCAGCAGCAGAACTAGCGGGGGGCCTCCGTATTTT
j_gene: TRBJ2-3
v_gene: TRBV13
abundance: NA
d_gene: TRBD2

CDR3aa: CATSDPGQSTDTQYF
CDR3nt: TGTGCCACCAGTGATCCGGGACAAAGCACAGATACGCAGTATTTT
j_gene: TRBJ2-3
v_gene: TRBV24-1
abundance: few
d_gene: NA

CDR3aa: CASTTTRGTGGLYGYTF
CDR3nt: TGTGCCAGCACCACCACCAGGGGGACAGGGGGCCTATATGGCTACACCTTC
j_gene: TRBJ1-2
v_gene: TRBV28
abundance: NA
d_gene: TRBD1

CDR3aa: CASSHLDRDYEQYF
CDR3nt: TGTGCCAGTAGTCACTTGGACAGGGACTACGAGCAGTACTTC
j_gene: TRBJ2-7
v_gene: TRBV19
abundance: NA
d_gene: TRBD1

CDR3aa: CASSGRTGALWRQYF
CDR3nt: TGTGCCAGCAGCGGGCGGACAGGGGCCCTCTGGCGGCAGTACTTC
j_gene: TRBJ2-7
v_gene: TRBV5-6
abundance: NA
d_gene: TRBD1

CDR3aa: CASSRTSGRSNEQFF
CDR3nt: TGTGCCAGCAGTCGGACTAGCGGGAGAAGTAATGAGCAGTTCTTC
j_gene: TRBJ2-1
v_gene: TRBV6-2/TRBV6-3
abundance: once
d_gene: TRBD2

CDR3aa: CASSVDGGGSREQYF
CDR3nt: TGTGCCAGCAGCGTAGATGGGGGAGGGTCTCGGGAGCAGTACTTC
j_gene: TRBJ2-7
v_gene: TRBV9
abundance: NA
d_gene: TRBD2

CDR3aa: CASSHGDRLNYGYTF
CDR3nt: TGTGCCAGCAGCCATGGAGACAGGCTTAACTATGGCTACACCTTC
j_gene: TRBJ1-2
v_gene: TRBV7-2
abundance: NA
d_gene: NA

CDR3aa: CASSYVRQRGRNYGYTF
CDR3nt: TGTGCCAGCAGCTACGTTAGGCAAAGGGGCCGAAACTATGGCTACACCTTC
j_gene: TRBJ1-2
v_gene: TRBV7-2
abundance: once
d_gene: NA

CDR3aa: CASKGRMPETQYF
CDR3nt: TGTGCCTCCAAGGGGAGGATGCCAGAGACCCAGTACTTC
j_gene: TRBJ2-5
v_gene: TRBV2
abundance: NA
d_gene: NA